The 9 T cell receptor beta chains given below trace back to one sample, sequenced in a study of blood T cell repertoires in COVID-19 (dated by TCRdb to the early 2020s). Library preparation employed the immunoSEQ multiplex PCR assay. TCRdb took this table from immuneACCESS and kept in-frame rearrangements with V and J called. Such tables lack part of the clones; where checked against another copy, unresolved V genes explain under half of the gap, and the rest is unexplained. Here the sample has hundreds of thousands of clones; roughly 86% occur a single time. The ten biggest clones cover 7.8% of the sample. The specimen sequenced was peripheral blood. These receptors were obtained from a woman aged 45-59 years who had recovered from COVID-19.

The chain uses TRBV4-3 and TRBJ1-2; D may be TRBD1 (5 bases). Deletions cut 0 bases from V and 6 bases from J, with 20 bases between. Germline-derived CDR1 and CDR2 are LGHNA and YSLEER. The CDR3 runs to 17 residues. This CDR3 is CASSQDVASQGGHGYTF. CDR3 nucleotide sequence: TGCGCCAGCAGCCAAGATGTAGCTTCCCAGGGAGGTCATGGCTACACCTTC.

The rearrangement links TRBV19 to TRBJ2-1; D is unclear. The V end was cut by 0 bases, the J end by 6 bases, with 15 bases between. This CDR3 comprises 16 residues. CDR1 is LNHDA, CDR2 SQIVND, per germline (reference sequence). The CDR3 nucleotides are TGTGCCAGTAGTATAGATCCCCGTATACTCCCCAATGAGCAGTTCTTC. Protein product: CASSIDPRILPNEQFF.

This chain links TRBV7-2 with TRBJ2-2; 8 bases are shared with TRBD1. The length of the CDR3 is 13 residues. Germline CDR1 SGHTA, CDR2 FQGNSA. J lost 13 bases, V lost 4 bases, and 8 bases had no gene match. The CDR3 DNA follows: TGTGCCAGCAGCTGGCCAGGGGGCTATGGGCTGTTTTTT. It encodes CASSWPGGYGLFF.

This chain links TRBV30 with TRBJ1-5; D is unresolved. Trimming removed 4 bases at V and 2 bases at J, with 12 bases between. Germline-derived CDR1 and CDR2 are GTSNPN and SVGIG (reference sequence). This CDR3 has 14 residues. The DNA for the CDR3 is TGTGCCTGGACCAGAAAGGGAGGCAATCAGCCCCAGCATTTT. As protein: CAWTRKGGNQPQHF. Looking up the rest from reference TRBV30 and TRBJ1-5 gives the full variable domain: SQTIHQWPATLVQPVGSPLSLECTVEGTSNPNLYWYRQAAGRGLQLLFYSVGIGQISSEVPQNLSASRPQDRQFILSSKKLLLSDSGFYLCAWTRKGGNQPQHFGDGTRLSIL.

The rearrangement joins TRBV9 to TRBJ2-5; weak D call: TRBD2 (6 bases). The CDR3 sequence is 14 residues long. With 3 bases removed from V and 0 bases from J, the gap between germline ends came to 9 bases. Germline assignment: CDR1 SGDLS and CDR2 YYNGEE. The CDR3 nucleotides are TGTGCCAGCAGCGCCCAGCGGGACCAAGAGACCCAGTACTTC. This sequence encodes CASSAQRDQETQYF.

The V gene is TRBV29-1, the J gene TRBJ1-4; no reliable D call. The CDR3 runs to 12 residues. Between the trimmed V and J ends, which lost 4 bases and 5 bases, there was a span of 8 bases. Looked up from germline, CDR1 is SQVTM and CDR2 is ANQGSEA. In DNA form, the CDR3 reads TGCAGCGTTGGCTCGGGGAATGAAAAACTGTTTTTT. This codes for CSVGSGNEKLFF.

V and J are TRBV28 and TRBJ2-5; TRBD1 might be the D (6 bases). The germline gives CDR1 MDHEN, CDR2 SYDVKM. The CDR3 is 13 residues long. With 6 bases removed from V and 2 bases from J, the gap between germline ends came to 10 bases. CDR3 coding DNA: TGTGCCAGCAGAGAGACAGGACAAGAGACCCAGTACTTC. As protein: CASRETGQETQYF.

The V and J genes are TRBV29-1 and TRBJ1-1, with TRBD1 matching over 7 bases. CDR3 length: 14 residues. Germline V gene data show CDR1 as SQVTM and CDR2 as ANQGSEA. The V gene end was trimmed by 6 bases and the J gene end by 13 bases; junction bases not matched to a gene: 20. Written as DNA, the CDR3 is TGCAGCGTCACCCATCGAGGGGGCGCGGGTCGGGGTTTCTTT. Translated: CSVTHRGGAGRGFF.

This clone occurred once. This sequence joins TRBV9 and TRBJ1-4, with TRBD1 identical over 7 bases. The germline V gene encodes CDR1 SGDLS and CDR2 YYNGEE. The length of the CDR3 is 15 residues. V dropped 3 bases and J dropped 1; count of bases not matched to a gene: 3. CDR3 sequence reads: CASSANRGTNEKLFF. The CDR3 coding sequence is TGTGCCAGCAGCGCTAACAGGGGAACTAATGAAAAACTGTTTTTT. The full variable domain, rest sourced from reference TRBV9 and TRBJ1-4, is DSGVTQTPKHLITATGQRVTLRCSPRSGDLSVYWYQQSLDQGLQFLIQYYNGEERAKGNILERFSAQQFPDLHSELNLSSLELGDSALYFCASSANRGTNEKLFFGSGTQLSVL.